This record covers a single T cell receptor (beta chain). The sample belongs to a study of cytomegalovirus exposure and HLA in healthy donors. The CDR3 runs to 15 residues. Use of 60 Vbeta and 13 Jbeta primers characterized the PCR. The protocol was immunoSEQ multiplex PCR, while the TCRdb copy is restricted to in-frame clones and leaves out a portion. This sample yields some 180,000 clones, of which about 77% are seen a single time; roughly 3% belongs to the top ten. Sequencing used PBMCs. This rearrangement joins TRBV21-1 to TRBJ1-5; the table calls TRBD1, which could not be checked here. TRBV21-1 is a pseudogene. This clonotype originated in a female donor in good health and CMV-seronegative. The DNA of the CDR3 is TGTGCCAGCAGCAAAGCCGCGGCTCAGGGTCAGCCCCAGCATTTT. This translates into CASSKAAAQGQPQHF.